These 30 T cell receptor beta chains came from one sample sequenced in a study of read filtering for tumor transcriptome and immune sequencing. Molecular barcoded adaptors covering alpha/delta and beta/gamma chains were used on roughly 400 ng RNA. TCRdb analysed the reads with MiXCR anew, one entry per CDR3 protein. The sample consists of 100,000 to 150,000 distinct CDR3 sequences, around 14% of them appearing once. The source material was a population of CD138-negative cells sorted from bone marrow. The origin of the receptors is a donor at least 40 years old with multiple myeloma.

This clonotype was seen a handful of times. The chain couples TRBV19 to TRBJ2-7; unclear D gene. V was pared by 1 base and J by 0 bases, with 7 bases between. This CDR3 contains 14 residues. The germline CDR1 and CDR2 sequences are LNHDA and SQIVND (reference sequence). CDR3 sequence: CASSIGGSSYEQYF. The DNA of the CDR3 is TGTGCCAGTAGTATAGGTGGCAGCTCCTACGAGCAGTACTTC.

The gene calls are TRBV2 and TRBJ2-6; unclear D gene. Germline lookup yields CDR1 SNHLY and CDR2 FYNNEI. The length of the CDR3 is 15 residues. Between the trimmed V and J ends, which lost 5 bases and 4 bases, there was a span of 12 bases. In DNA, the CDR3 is TGTGCCAGCAGTATTACGAAGGCGGGGGCCAACGTCCTGACTTTC. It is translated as CASSITKAGANVLTF. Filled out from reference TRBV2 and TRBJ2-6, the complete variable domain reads EPEVTQTPSHQVTQMGQEVILRCVPISNHLYFYWYRQILGQKVEFLVSFYNNEISEKSEIFDDQFSVERPDGSNFTLKIRSTKLEDSAMYFCASSITKAGANVLTFGAGSRLTVL.

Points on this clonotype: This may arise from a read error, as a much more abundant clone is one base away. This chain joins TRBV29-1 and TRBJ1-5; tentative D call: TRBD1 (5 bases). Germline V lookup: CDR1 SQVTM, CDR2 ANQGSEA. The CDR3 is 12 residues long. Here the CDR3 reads CSVGEGNRPQHF. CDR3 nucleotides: TGCAGCGTGGGGGAGGGTAATCGGCCCCAGCATTTT.

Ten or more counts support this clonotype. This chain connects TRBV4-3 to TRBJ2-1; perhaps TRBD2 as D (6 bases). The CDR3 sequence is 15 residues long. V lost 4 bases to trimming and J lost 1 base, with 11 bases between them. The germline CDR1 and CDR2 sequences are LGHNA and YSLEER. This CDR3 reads CASSPRGRSYNEQFF. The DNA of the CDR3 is TGCGCCAGCAGCCCTCGGGGGAGATCCTACAATGAGCAGTTCTTC.

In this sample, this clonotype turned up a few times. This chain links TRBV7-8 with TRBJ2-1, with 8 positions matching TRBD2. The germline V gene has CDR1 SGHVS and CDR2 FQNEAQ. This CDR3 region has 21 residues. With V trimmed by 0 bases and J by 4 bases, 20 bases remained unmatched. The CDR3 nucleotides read TGTGCCAGCAGCTTAGCGAGTCGGCTAGCGGGTCCGGGGGCCCTTTACAATGAGCAGTTCTTC. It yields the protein CASSLASRLAGPGALYNEQFF.

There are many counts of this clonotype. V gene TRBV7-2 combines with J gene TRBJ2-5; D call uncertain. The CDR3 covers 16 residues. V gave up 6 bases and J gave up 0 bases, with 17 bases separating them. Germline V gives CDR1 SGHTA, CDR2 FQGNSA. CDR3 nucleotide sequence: TGTGCCAGCAGTCATACCGGGCCTTTGCACCAAGAGACCCAGTACTTC. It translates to CASSHTGPLHQETQYF.

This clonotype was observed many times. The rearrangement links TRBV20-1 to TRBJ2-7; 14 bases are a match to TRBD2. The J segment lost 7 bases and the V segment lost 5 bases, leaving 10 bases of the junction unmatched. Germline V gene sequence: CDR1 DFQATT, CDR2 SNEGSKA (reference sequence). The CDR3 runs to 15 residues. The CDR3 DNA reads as TGCAGTGCTCCGAAAAGACTAGCGGGAGGGAGTGAGCAGTACTTC. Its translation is CSAPKRLAGGSEQYF.

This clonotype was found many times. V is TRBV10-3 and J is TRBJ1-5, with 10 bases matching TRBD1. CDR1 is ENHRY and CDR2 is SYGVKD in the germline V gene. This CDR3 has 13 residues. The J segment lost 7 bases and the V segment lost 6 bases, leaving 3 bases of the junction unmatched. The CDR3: CAIRGTGEQPQHF. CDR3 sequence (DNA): TGTGCCATCAGGGGGACAGGGGAACAGCCCCAGCATTTT.

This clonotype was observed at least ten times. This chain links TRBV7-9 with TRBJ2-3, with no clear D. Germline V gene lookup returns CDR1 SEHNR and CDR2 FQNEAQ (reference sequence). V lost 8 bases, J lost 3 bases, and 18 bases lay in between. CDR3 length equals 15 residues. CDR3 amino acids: CASGDRAGLTDTQYF. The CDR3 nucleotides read TGTGCCAGCGGAGATCGGGCAGGTCTTACAGATACGCAGTATTTT.

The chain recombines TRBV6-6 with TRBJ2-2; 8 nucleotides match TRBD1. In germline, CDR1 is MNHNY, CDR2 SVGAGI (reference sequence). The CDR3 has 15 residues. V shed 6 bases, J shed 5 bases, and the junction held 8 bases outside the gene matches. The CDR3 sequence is CASSNPRGLTGELFF. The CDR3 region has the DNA TGTGCCAGCAGCAATCCCAGGGGGCTTACCGGGGAGCTGTTTTTT.

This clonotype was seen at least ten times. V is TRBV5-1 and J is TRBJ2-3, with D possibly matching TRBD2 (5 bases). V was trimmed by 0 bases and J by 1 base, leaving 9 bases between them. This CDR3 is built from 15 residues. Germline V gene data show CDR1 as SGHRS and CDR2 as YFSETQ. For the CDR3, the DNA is TGCGCCAGCAGCTTGGATGGGAGAGGCACAGATACGCAGTATTTT. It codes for CASSLDGRGTDTQYF.

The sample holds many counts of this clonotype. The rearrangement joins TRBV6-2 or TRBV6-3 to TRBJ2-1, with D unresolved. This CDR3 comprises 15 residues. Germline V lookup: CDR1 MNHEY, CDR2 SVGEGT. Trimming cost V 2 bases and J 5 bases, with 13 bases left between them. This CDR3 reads CASSYPAAYNNEQFF. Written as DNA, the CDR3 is TGTGCCAGCAGTTACCCCGCGGCATACAACAATGAGCAGTTCTTC.

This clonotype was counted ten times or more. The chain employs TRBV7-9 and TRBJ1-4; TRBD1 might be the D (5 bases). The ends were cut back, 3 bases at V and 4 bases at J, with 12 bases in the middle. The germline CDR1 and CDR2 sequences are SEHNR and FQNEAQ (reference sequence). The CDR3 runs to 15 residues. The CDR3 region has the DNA TGTGCCAGCAGCTTGGACCGTCAGGGTAATGAAAAACTGTTTTTT. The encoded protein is CASSLDRQGNEKLFF. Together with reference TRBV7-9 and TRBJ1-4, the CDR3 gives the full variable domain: DTGVSQNPRHKITKRGQNVTFRCDPISEHNRLYWYRQTLGQGPEFLTYFQNEAQLEKSRLLSDRFSAERPKGSFSTLEIQRTEQGDSAMYLCASSLDRQGNEKLFFGSGTQLSVL.

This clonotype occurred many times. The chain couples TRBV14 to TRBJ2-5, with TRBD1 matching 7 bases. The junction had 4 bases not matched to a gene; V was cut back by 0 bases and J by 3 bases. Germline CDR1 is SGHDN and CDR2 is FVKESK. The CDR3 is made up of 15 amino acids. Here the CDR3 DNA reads TGTGCCAGCAGCCAAGATTGGGACAGCGAAGAGACCCAGTACTTC. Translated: CASSQDWDSEETQYF.

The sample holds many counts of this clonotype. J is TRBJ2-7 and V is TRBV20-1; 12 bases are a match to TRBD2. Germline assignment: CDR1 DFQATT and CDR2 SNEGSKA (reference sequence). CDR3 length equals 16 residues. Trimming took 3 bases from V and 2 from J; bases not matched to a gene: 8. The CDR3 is CSASASLAGGTYEQYF. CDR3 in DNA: TGCAGTGCTAGCGCCAGCCTAGCGGGAGGGACCTACGAGCAGTACTTC.

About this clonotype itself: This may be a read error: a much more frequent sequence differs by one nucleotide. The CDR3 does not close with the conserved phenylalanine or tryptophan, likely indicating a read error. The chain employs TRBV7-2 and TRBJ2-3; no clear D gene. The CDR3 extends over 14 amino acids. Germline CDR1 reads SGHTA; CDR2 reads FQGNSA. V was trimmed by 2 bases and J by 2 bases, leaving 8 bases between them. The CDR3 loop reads CASSLISATDTQYS. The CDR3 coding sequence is TGTGCCAGCAGCTTAATATCGGCCACAGATACGCAGTATTCT.

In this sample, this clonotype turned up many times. The CDR3 region has the DNA TGCAGTGCTAGAGGGACAGGGGGCTACGAGCAGTACTTC. Encoded protein: CSARGTGGYEQYF. The chain recombines TRBV20-1 with TRBJ2-7, with 10 nucleotides matching TRBD1. Germline CDR1 is DFQATT and CDR2 is SNEGSKA (reference sequence). The trim removed 1 base at V and 3 bases at J, leaving 0 bases unmatched. The CDR3 runs 13 residues.

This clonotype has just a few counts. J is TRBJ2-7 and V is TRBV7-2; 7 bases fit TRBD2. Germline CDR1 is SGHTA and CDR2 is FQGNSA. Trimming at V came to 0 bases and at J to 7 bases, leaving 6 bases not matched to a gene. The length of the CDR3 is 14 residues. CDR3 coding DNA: TGTGCCAGCAGCTTAGCGGGAGGGCCGGGGGAGCAGTACTTC. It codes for CASSLAGGPGEQYF.

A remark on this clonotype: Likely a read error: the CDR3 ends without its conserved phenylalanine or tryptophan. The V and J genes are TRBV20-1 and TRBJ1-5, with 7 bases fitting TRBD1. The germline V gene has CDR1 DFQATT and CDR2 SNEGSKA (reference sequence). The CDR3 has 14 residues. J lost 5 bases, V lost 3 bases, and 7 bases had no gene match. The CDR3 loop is CSASDRVAYQPQHL. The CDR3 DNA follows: TGCAGTGCTAGTGACAGGGTGGCGTATCAGCCCCAGCATCTT.

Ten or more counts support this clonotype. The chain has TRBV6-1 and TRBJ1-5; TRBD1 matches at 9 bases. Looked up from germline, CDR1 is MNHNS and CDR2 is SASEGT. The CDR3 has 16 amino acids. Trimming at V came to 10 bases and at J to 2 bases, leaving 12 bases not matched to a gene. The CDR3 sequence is CAIPGQGGGGNQPQHF. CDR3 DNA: TGTGCCATCCCGGGACAGGGCGGTGGGGGCAATCAGCCCCAGCATTTT.

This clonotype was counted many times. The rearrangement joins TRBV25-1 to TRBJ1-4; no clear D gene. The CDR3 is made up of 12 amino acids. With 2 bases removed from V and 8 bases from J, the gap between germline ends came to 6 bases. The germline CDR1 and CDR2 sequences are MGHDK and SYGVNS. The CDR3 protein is CASSEPGEKLFF. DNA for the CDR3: TGTGCCAGCAGTGAACCGGGGGAAAAACTGTTTTTT.

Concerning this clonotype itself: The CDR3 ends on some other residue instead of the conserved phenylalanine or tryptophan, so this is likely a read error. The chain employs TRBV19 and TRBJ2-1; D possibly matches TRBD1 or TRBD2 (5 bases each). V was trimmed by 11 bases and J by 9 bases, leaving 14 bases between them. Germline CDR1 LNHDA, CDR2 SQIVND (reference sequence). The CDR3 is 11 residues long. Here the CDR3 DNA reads TGTGCCGGGGGATCAGGGAGTGAGCAGTTCTCC. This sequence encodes CAGGSGSEQFS.

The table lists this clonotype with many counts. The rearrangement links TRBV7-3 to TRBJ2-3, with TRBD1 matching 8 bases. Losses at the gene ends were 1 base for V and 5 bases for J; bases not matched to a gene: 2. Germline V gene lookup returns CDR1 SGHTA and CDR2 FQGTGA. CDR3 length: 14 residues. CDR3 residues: CASSLSRGQDTQYF. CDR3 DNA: TGTGCCAGCAGCTTAAGCAGGGGGCAAGATACGCAGTATTTT.

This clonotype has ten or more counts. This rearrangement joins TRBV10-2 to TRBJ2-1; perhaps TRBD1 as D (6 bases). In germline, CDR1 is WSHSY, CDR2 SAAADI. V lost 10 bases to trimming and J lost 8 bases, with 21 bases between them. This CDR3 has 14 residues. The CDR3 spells CATEDSPGWDEQFF. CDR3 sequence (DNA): TGCGCCACCGAGGACAGTCCGGGGTGGGATGAGCAGTTCTTC.

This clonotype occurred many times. The CDR3 here is CSVHGVPEAETQYF. The CDR3 nucleotides are TGCAGCGTTCACGGGGTACCTGAGGCAGAGACCCAGTACTTC. The genes are TRBV29-1 and TRBJ2-5; D may be TRBD2 (5 bases). Trimming took 5 bases from V and 4 from J, leaving 17 bases between them. CDR1 is SQVTM and CDR2 is ANQGSEA in the germline V gene. The CDR3 loop spans 14 amino acids.

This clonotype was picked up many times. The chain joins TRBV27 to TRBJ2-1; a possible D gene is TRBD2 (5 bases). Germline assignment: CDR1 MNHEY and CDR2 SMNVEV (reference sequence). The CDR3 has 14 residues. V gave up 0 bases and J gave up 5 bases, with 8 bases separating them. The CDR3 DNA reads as TGTGCCAGCAGTTTATCGTCTAGCCACAATGAGCAGTTCTTC. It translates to CASSLSSSHNEQFF.

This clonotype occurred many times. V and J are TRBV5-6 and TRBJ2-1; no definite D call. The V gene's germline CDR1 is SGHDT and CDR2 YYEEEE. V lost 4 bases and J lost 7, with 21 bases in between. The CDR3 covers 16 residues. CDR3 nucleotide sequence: TGTGCCAGCAGCCCGGCGCTAGTTGGGTCTTGGAATGAGCAGTTCTTC. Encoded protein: CASSPALVGSWNEQFF. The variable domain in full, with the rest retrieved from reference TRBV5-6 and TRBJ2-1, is DAGVTQSPTHLIKTRGQQVTLRCSPKSGHDTVSWYQQALGQGPQFIFQYYEEEERQRGNFPDRFSGHQFPNYSSELNVNALLLGDSALYLCASSPALVGSWNEQFFGPGTRLTVL.

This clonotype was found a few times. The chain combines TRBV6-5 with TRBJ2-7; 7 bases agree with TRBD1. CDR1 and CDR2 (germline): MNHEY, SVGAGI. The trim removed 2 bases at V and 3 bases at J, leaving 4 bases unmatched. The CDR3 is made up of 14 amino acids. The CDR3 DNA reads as TGTGCCAGCAGTTACGGGACAGTGGGCTACGAGCAGTACTTC. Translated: CASSYGTVGYEQYF.

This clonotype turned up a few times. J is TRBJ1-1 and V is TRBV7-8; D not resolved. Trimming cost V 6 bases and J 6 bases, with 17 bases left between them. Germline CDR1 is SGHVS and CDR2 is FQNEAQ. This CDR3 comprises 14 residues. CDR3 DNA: TGTGCCAGCAGTCAACCCGAACGGGTCGCTGAAGCTTTCTTT. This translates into CASSQPERVAEAFF.

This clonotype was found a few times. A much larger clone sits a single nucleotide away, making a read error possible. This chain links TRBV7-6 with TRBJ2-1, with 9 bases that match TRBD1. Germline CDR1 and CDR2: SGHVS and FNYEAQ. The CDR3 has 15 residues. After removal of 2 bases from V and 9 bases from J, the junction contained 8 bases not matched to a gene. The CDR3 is CASSLRGQGDSEQFF. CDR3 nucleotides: TGTGCCAGCAGCTTACGGGGACAGGGCGACAGTGAGCAGTTCTTC.